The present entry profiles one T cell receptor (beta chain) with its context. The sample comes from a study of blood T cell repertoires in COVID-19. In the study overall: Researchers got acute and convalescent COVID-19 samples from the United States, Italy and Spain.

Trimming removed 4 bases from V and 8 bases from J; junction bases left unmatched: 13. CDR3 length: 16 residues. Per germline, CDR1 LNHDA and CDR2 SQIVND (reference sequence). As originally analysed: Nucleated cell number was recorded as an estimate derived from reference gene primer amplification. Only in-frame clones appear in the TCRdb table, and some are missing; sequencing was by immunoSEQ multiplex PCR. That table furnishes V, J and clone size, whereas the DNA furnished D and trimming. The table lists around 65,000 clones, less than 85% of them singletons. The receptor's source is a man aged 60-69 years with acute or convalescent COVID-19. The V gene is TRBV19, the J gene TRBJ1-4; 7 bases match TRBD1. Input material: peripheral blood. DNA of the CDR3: TGTGCCAGTAGTACATACAGACAGGGAGGCGGCGAAAAACTGTTTTTT. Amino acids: CASSTYRQGGGEKLFF.